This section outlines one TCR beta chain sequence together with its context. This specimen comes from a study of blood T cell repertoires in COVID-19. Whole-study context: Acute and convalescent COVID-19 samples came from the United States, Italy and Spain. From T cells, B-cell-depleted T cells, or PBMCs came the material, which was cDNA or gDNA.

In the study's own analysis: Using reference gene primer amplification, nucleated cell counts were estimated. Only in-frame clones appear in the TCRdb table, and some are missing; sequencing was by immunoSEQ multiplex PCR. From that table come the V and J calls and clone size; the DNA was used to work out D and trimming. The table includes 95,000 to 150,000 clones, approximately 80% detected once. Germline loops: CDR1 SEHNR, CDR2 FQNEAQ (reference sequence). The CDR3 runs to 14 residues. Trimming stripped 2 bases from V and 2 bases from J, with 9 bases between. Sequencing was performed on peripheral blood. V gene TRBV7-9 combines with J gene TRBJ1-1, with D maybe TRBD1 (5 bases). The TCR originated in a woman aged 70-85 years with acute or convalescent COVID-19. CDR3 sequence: CASSLQGKNTEAFF. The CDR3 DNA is TGTGCCAGCAGCTTACAGGGTAAAAACACTGAAGCTTTCTTT. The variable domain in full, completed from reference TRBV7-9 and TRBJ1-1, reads DTGVSQNPRHKITKRGQNVTFRCDPISEHNRLYWYRQTLGQGPEFLTYFQNEAQLEKSRLLSDRFSAERPKGSFSTLEIQRTEQGDSAMYLCASSLQGKNTEAFFGQGTRLTVV.